A single sample is the source of the 16 T cell receptor beta chains below, sequenced in a study of T-cell memory formation after mild COVID-19. TCRdb ran MiXCR on the 5' RACE reads and lists one entry per CDR3 protein. The sample holds 89,000 or so distinct CDR3 sequences, roughly 13% seen once. Sequenced material: PBMCs or a T cell subset sorted from them (not recorded which). The receptors were sampled from a man younger than 30 who had mild COVID-19 (a few samples of this study predate the infection). Cell type and time point are not known.

The chain links TRBV29-1 to TRBJ1-1; 7 bases are shared with TRBD1. The CDR3 is 12 residues long. V was pared by 7 bases and J by 3 bases, with 5 bases of the junction left unmatched. Germline V gene lookup returns CDR1 SQVTM and CDR2 ANQGSEA. The DNA of the CDR3 is TGCAGCGCGAAAACAGGGGACACTGAAGCTTTCTTT. Translated: CSAKTGDTEAFF. Based on the CDR3 plus reference TRBV29-1 and TRBJ1-1, the full variable domain is SAVISQKPSRDICQRGTSLTIQCQVDSQVTMMFWYRQQPGQSLTLIATANQGSEATYESGFVIDKFPISRPNLTFSTLTVSNMSPEDSSIYLCSAKTGDTEAFFGQGTRLTVV.

The sample holds a few counts of this clonotype. V and J are TRBV7-9 and TRBJ2-3; D is unresolved. V was trimmed by 1 base and J by 4 bases, leaving 9 bases between them. CDR1 and CDR2 (germline): SEHNR, FQNEAQ (reference sequence). The CDR3 runs 14 residues. As DNA, the CDR3 is TGTGCCAGCAGCTTAGGGGTACTGGCAGATACGCAGTATTTT. It encodes CASSLGVLADTQYF.

This clonotype was detected many times. This chain connects TRBV7-7 to TRBJ2-1, with 8 positions matching TRBD2. CDR1 and CDR2 (germline): SSHAT, FNYEAQ (reference sequence). The CDR3 extends over 14 amino acids. J gave up 10 bases and V 5 bases, and 10 bases lay outside the gene matches. CDR3: CASSPGLEGDEQFF. The CDR3, as DNA: TGTGCCAGCAGCCCGGGACTAGAGGGGGACGAGCAGTTCTTC. Combining the CDR3 with reference TRBV7-7 and TRBJ2-1 gives the whole variable domain GAGVSQSPRYKVTKRGQDVTLRCDPISSHATLYWYQQALGQGPEFLTYFNYEAQPDKSGLPSDRFSAERPEGSISTLTIQRTEQRDSAMYRCASSPGLEGDEQFFGPGTRLTVL.

This chain links TRBV27 with TRBJ2-1; 10 bases are shared with TRBD1. Trimming at V came to 9 bases and at J to 8 bases, leaving 7 bases not matched to a gene. Germline-derived CDR1 and CDR2 are MNHEY and SMNVEV (reference sequence). This CDR3 contains 13 residues. CDR3 protein: CASKTGGLDEQFF. CDR3 coding DNA: TGTGCCAGTAAGACAGGGGGCTTGGATGAGCAGTTCTTC.

This clonotype has a count of ten or more. The rearrangement uses TRBV7-9 and TRBJ1-1; tentative D call: TRBD1 (6 bases). CDR3 length: 15 amino acids. The V gene lost 5 bases and the J gene lost 1 base, with 14 bases spanning the gap. Germline assignment: CDR1 SEHNR and CDR2 FQNEAQ (reference sequence). In DNA form, the CDR3 reads TGTGCCAGCAGCCCCGAGGGCAGGGGGAACACTGAAGCTTTCTTT. This gives the protein CASSPEGRGNTEAFF. The whole variable domain, remainder taken from reference TRBV7-9 and TRBJ1-1, is DTGVSQNPRHKITKRGQNVTFRCDPISEHNRLYWYRQTLGQGPEFLTYFQNEAQLEKSRLLSDRFSAERPKGSFSTLEIQRTEQGDSAMYLCASSPEGRGNTEAFFGQGTRLTVV.

This clonotype showed up just a few times. The rearrangement joins TRBV7-3 to TRBJ2-3; D gene ambiguous. With 5 bases removed from V and 0 bases from J, the gap between germline ends came to 15 bases. Germline lookup yields CDR1 SGHTA and CDR2 FQGTGA. The CDR3 consists of 16 residues. The CDR3 loop reads CASSPNFRPSTDTQYF. The DNA of the CDR3 is TGTGCCAGCAGCCCTAACTTCCGCCCTAGCACAGATACGCAGTATTTT. Based on the CDR3 plus reference TRBV7-3 and TRBJ2-3, the full variable domain is GAGVSQTPSNKVTEKGKYVELRCDPISGHTALYWYRQSLGQGPEFLIYFQGTGAADDSGLPNDRFFAVRPEGSVSTLKIQRTERGDSAVYLCASSPNFRPSTDTQYFGPGTRLTVL.

This clonotype has ten or more counts. The V call is TRBV5-1, the J call TRBJ1-2; D not resolved. The CDR3 length is 14 residues. The V gene's germline CDR1 is SGHRS and CDR2 YFSETQ. Trimming removed 0 bases at V and 2 bases at J, with 8 bases between. The CDR3 spells CASSLVSINYGYTF. CDR3 bases: TGCGCCAGCAGCTTGGTATCGATAAACTATGGCTACACCTTC.

This clonotype was detected a few times. The chain joins TRBV5-1 to TRBJ2-3; TRBD2 matches 9 bases. Germline trimming cut 0 bases from V and 3 bases from J; bases unmatched to any gene: 2. The CDR3 is made up of 15 amino acids. Germline V gene lookup returns CDR1 SGHRS and CDR2 YFSETQ. DNA for the CDR3: TGCGCCAGCAGCTTGGGGACTAGCGAGACAGATACGCAGTATTTT. Amino acids: CASSLGTSETDTQYF.

This clonotype has just a few counts. The chain is built from TRBV29-1 and TRBJ1-4; no firm D call. Germline V gene data show CDR1 as SQVTM and CDR2 as ANQGSEA. V was shortened by 8 bases and J by 3 bases, with 16 bases between the two germline ends. CDR3 length equals 14 residues. Written as DNA, the CDR3 is TGCAGCTCTTCCCCGCCCTGGGCTAATGAAAAACTGTTTTTT. The encoded protein is CSSSPPWANEKLFF. Full variable domain (outside the CDR3, taken from reference TRBV29-1 and TRBJ1-4): SAVISQKPSRDICQRGTSLTIQCQVDSQVTMMFWYRQQPGQSLTLIATANQGSEATYESGFVIDKFPISRPNLTFSTLTVSNMSPEDSSIYLCSSSPPWANEKLFFGSGTQLSVL.

This clonotype was seen only a few times. The genes are TRBV29-1 and TRBJ2-5, with 10 nucleotides matching TRBD2. CDR1 is SQVTM, CDR2 ANQGSEA, per germline. The CDR3 consists of 15 residues. With V trimmed by 3 bases and J by 4 bases, 8 bases remained unmatched. This CDR3 reads CSVDGVAGGPETQYF. The CDR3, as DNA: TGCAGCGTTGATGGGGTAGCGGGGGGTCCAGAGACCCAGTACTTC.

This clonotype was picked up many times. V is TRBV7-9 and J is TRBJ1-5; no definite D call. The CDR3 consists of 16 residues. Between the trimmed V and J ends, which lost 5 bases and 1 base, there was a span of 15 bases. Germline CDR1 reads SEHNR; CDR2 reads FQNEAQ (reference sequence). CDR3 sequence (DNA): TGTGCCAGCAGCCTAGATGTGGGCAGCAGCAATCAGCCCCAGCATTTT. Protein sequence: CASSLDVGSSNQPQHF.

The V and J genes are TRBV6-5 and TRBJ2-1; 12 nucleotides line up with TRBD2. The CDR3 is made up of 14 amino acids. The V gene's germline CDR1 is MNHEY and CDR2 SVGAGI. V lost 7 bases and J lost 8; bases outside the gene matches: 6. CDR3 DNA sequence: TGTGCCAGCAACCTAGCGGGGGGGCGGGATGAGCAGTTCTTC. This translates into CASNLAGGRDEQFF.

V gene TRBV7-6 combines with J gene TRBJ1-2; D is unclear. V was shortened by 0 bases and J by 3 bases, with 8 bases between the two germline ends. Germline lookup yields CDR1 SGHVS and CDR2 FNYEAQ. The CDR3 has 14 amino acids. The CDR3 loop reads CASSLAGGDYGYTF. The CDR3 DNA reads TGTGCCAGCAGCTTAGCGGGCGGAGACTATGGCTACACCTTC.

The J gene is TRBJ2-1, the V gene TRBV5-5, with 8 bases that match TRBD2. The germline V gene has CDR1 SGHKS and CDR2 YYEKEE (reference sequence). CDR3 length: 15 amino acids. V lost 0 bases, J lost 9 bases, and 8 bases stayed unmatched. The CDR3 DNA sequence: TGTGCCAGCAGCTTGGTCGGGACTAGTACTTTTGAGCAGTTCTTC. This encodes CASSLVGTSTFEQFF. Full variable domain (outside the CDR3, taken from reference TRBV5-5 and TRBJ2-1): DAGVTQSPTHLIKTRGQQVTLRCSPISGHKSVSWYQQVLGQGPQFIFQYYEKEERGRGNFPDRFSARQFPNYSSELNVNALLLGDSALYLCASSLVGTSTFEQFFGPGTRLTVL.

CDR3 in amino acids: CASSLGITEAFF. Written as DNA, the CDR3 is TGTGCCAGCAGTTTAGGGATCACTGAAGCTTTCTTT. J is TRBJ1-1 and V is TRBV12-3 or TRBV12-4; unclear D gene. V lost 1 base and J 4 bases, leaving 4 bases between the germline ends. The CDR3 length is 12 residues.

This clonotype was seen only a few times. This rearrangement joins TRBV7-9 to TRBJ1-2, with D possibly being TRBD1 (6 bases). Germline CDR1 SEHNR, CDR2 FQNEAQ (reference sequence). The CDR3 has 14 amino acids. V was clipped by 5 bases and J by 0 bases, with 10 bases between them. This CDR3 is CASSPWTANYGYTF. The CDR3 DNA reads TGTGCCAGCAGCCCGTGGACAGCTAACTATGGCTACACCTTC.